This is a list of T cell receptor beta chains from one sample in a study of T cells in Graves' hyperthyroidism and ophthalmopathy. MiXCR was run by TCRdb on the multiplex PCR reads, yielding one entry per CDR3 protein. The sample has around 190,000 distinct CDR3 sequences, 17% seen once. Input material: blood. The receptors come from a woman between 50 and 59 years old with Graves' hyperthyroidism. CDR3s include the opening cysteine and the closing phenylalanine or tryptophan. D genes are given only for firm matches. Expanded clones are given a class, and other clones once, few, many or no size at all.

TRBD1	TRBV28	many	TRBJ1-2	TGTGCCAGCAGGCCCCAGGGGGCGCGGGGCTACACCTTC	CASRPQGARGYTF
TRBD2	TRBV28	.	TRBJ2-1	TGTGCCAGCAGTTTTCCCACTAGCGGGAAGATGGATGAGCAGTTCTTC	CASSFPTSGKMDEQFF
TRBD1	TRBV7-3	many	TRBJ1-2	TGTGCCAGCAGCCTGGACAGGGGGACTGGCTACACCTTC	CASSLDRGTGYTF
.	TRBV5-5	many	TRBJ1-6	TGTGCCAGCAGCTCACAGGGACTCACCCAATCTTCACCCCTCCACTTT	CASSSQGLTQSSPLHF
TRBD1	TRBV5-6	many	TRBJ1-1	TGTGCCAGCATCATCACAGGGGATGAAGCTTTCTTT	CASIITGDEAFF
.	TRBV6-1	.	TRBJ1-4	TGTGCCAGCACCCCAGTTGAGGGAAGGGTAAATGAAAAACTGTTTTTT	CASTPVEGRVNEKLFF
.	TRBV11-2	many	TRBJ2-1	TGTGCCAGCAGCCACGTTCGCGATGAGCAGTTCTTC	CASSHVRDEQFF
TRBD1	TRBV28	many	TRBJ2-7	TGTGCCAGCAGTCTTACCGGGACAGGGGGCTACGAGCAGTACTTC	CASSLTGTGGYEQYF
.	TRBV7-9	many	TRBJ2-1	TGTGCCAGCAGCTTAGTGGGAATTGAGCAGTTCTTC	CASSLVGIEQFF
TRBD1	TRBV11-1	many	TRBJ2-7	TGTGCCAGCAGCTTGGACAGGCTCCCTCTCTACGAGCAGTACTTC	CASSLDRLPLYEQYF
.	TRBV20-1	many	TRBJ1-4	TGCAGTGCTAGGGGGCGAGCTATAGAAAAACTGTTTTTT	CSARGRAIEKLFF
.	TRBV6-2/TRBV6-3	many	TRBJ2-7	TGTGCCAGCGGGGTCGGACACCACTACGAGCAGTACTTC	CASGVGHHYEQYF
.	TRBV6-2/TRBV6-3	.	TRBJ1-1	TGTGCCACCCCCCCCGAGACAGGATTAATGAACACTGAAGCTTTCTTT	CATPPETGLMNTEAFF
.	TRBV4-1	.	TRBJ1-2	TGCGCCAGCAGCCCCCTCGGAACAGTCGGCTACACCTTC	CASSPLGTVGYTF
TRBD1	TRBV20-1	many	TRBJ1-2	TGCAGTGCCGTAGGACAGGGGGGTAATAACTATGGCTACACCTTC	CSAVGQGGNNYGYTF
.	TRBV29-1	.	TRBJ2-5	TGCAGCGTTGGGTATAAGCGACTGAGGGGAGGAGAGACCCAGTACTTC	CSVGYKRLRGGETQYF
.	TRBV7-2	once	TRBJ1-2	TGTGCCAGCAGCTCCCCGAACAGGCGTAACTATGGCTACACCTTC	CASSSPNRRNYGYTF
.	TRBV7-3	few	TRBJ2-7	TGTGCCAGCAGCTTAGCAGGGCCCACCTACGAGCAGTACTTC	CASSLAGPTYEQYF
TRBD1	TRBV27	many	TRBJ1-5	TGTGCCAGCAGAGGACAGGGGTCTCAGCCCCAGCATTTT	CASRGQGSQPQHF
TRBD1	TRBV20-1	.	TRBJ2-7	TGCAGTGCTAGAGATCTGACAGGGGGGATTGAGCAGTACTTC	CSARDLTGGIEQYF
.	TRBV6-2/TRBV6-3	many	TRBJ1-6	TGTGCCAGCAGTGGCGCGGGGGCCTATAATTCACCCCTCCACTTT	CASSGAGAYNSPLHF
.	TRBV11-2	many	TRBJ2-1	TGTGCCAGCAGCTTAGATCCGGGGGTCTACTCCTACAATGAGCAGTTCTTC	CASSLDPGVYSYNEQFF
.	TRBV19	few	TRBJ2-3	TGTGCCAGCCGACTAGGGACAGAAAACCGGGATACGCAGTATTTT	CASRLGTENRDTQYF
.	TRBV4-1	.	TRBJ1-6	TGCGCCAGCAGCCCCTATTCCGGGACGGATAATTCACCCCTCCACTTT	CASSPYSGTDNSPLHF
.	TRBV7-3	few	TRBJ2-3	TGTGCCAGCAGCTTAGGAGGGGCTAGCACAGATGCGCAGTATTTT	CASSLGGASTDAQYF
.	TRBV20-1	.	TRBJ2-7	TGCAGTGCTAGAGATATCGGAGGCGGACCCTACGAGCAGTACTTC	CSARDIGGGPYEQYF
.	TRBV5-1	few	TRBJ1-3	TGCGCCAGCAGCTTGCTTGACAGTCTCTCTGGAAACACCATATATTTT	CASSLLDSLSGNTIYF
.	TRBV5-1	many	TRBJ2-1	TGCGCCAGCAGCTTGCGGGGAGCCGACAGACTGACCTACAATGAGCAGTTCTTC	CASSLRGADRLTYNEQFF
TRBD1	TRBV20-1	many	TRBJ1-5	TGCAGTGCTTCGGACAGGGCCTACGGAGGTCAGCCCCAGCATTTT	CSASDRAYGGQPQHF
.	TRBV11-3	many	TRBJ1-1	TGTGCCAGCAGCTTAGGGGGGGCGAACACTGAAGCTTTCTTT	CASSLGGANTEAFF
.	TRBV7-9	.	TRBJ1-2	TGTACCAGCAGCTTGGAATGGGGCAAACCCAATTTAAACTATGGCTACACCTTC	CTSSLEWGKPNLNYGYTF
TRBD2	TRBV20-1	many	TRBJ2-7	TGCAGTGCCATAGCGGGGGGACCCTACGAGCAGTACTTC	CSAIAGGPYEQYF
TRBD2	TRBV9	many	TRBJ2-1	TGTGCCAGCAGCGTAGTGGGTAGCGGGGCCTACAATGAGCAGTTCTTC	CASSVVGSGAYNEQFF
.	TRBV11-2	many	TRBJ1-1	TGTGCCAGCAGCTCTAGGATGCATACAAACACTGAAGCTTTCTTT	CASSSRMHTNTEAFF
.	TRBV7-8	many	TRBJ2-5	TGTGCCAGCAGACTCAGTAGGATGGGGATCGGTCCAGAGACCCAGTACTTC	CASRLSRMGIGPETQYF
.	TRBV6-1	many	TRBJ2-7	TGTGCCAGCAGTCCCAACGAATACGAGCAGTACTTC	CASSPNEYEQYF
.	TRBV2	many	TRBJ2-7	TGTGCCAGCGGCCAGCCGCTACCCTCCTACGAGCAGTACTTC	CASGQPLPSYEQYF
.	TRBV20-1	many	TRBJ2-7	TGCAGTGCTAGTTTCCAAGCTGGCATCTACGAGCAGTACTTC	CSASFQAGIYEQYF
.	TRBV28	many	TRBJ1-3	TGTGCCAGCAGTTTTAGAAACACCATATATTTT	CASSFRNTIYF
TRBD1	TRBV7-9	many	TRBJ1-2	TGTGCCAGCAGCGACAGGGGCCGAGAAGGTAGCTACACCTTC	CASSDRGREGSYTF
.	TRBV18	.	TRBJ1-4	TGTGCCAGCTCACCACCGTGGGGGACCAATGAAAAACTGTTTTTT	CASSPPWGTNEKLFF
.	TRBV2	many	TRBJ1-6	TGTGCCAGCAGAGGGGCGGCGTATTCACCCCTCCACTTT	CASRGAAYSPLHF
.	TRBV11-2	many	TRBJ2-4	TGTGCCAGCAACCCCTCCCCGGAAAACATTCAGTACTTC	CASNPSPENIQYF
.	TRBV27	.	TRBJ1-6	TGTGCCAGCAGTTTAGCCCGGGTGCTAAATTCACCCCTCCACTTT	CASSLARVLNSPLHF
TRBD2	TRBV3-1	many	TRBJ2-3	TGTGCCAGCAGCAGCCCTCTACTAGCGGGGATGACAGATACGCAGTATTTT	CASSSPLLAGMTDTQYF
TRBD2	TRBV7-2	many	TRBJ2-1	TGTGCCAGCAGCTTCCTATTGCGGGGGGGGGCCTACAATGAGCAGTTCTTC	CASSFLLRGGAYNEQFF
.	TRBV18	many	TRBJ2-7	TGTGCCAGCTCACCACCGGCTCCCACCTACGAGCAGTACTTC	CASSPPAPTYEQYF
TRBD1	TRBV7-2	.	TRBJ1-4	TGTGCCAGCAGCTTAGCAGGGGGACAGGGCGGGGAAAAACTGTTTTTT	CASSLAGGQGGEKLFF
.	TRBV20-1	.	TRBJ1-2	TGCAGTGCTAGAGATGCAGGGTACGGCTACACCTTC	CSARDAGYGYTF
.	TRBV5-4	.	TRBJ2-7	TGTGCCAGCAGCTTGGGGAACTCCTACGAGCAGTACTTC	CASSLGNSYEQYF
.	TRBV5-5	.	TRBJ2-3	TGTGCCAGCAGGGGGGCAGGGGAAGCAGATACGCAGTATTTT	CASRGAGEADTQYF
TRBD1	TRBV12-3/TRBV12-4	many	TRBJ1-5	TGTGCCAGCAGGTCGACAGGGGGCGGCAATCAGCCCCAGCATTTT	CASRSTGGGNQPQHF
.	TRBV19	many	TRBJ2-3	TGTGCCAGTAGTACCCGGACAGCGCCAGATACGCAGTATTTT	CASSTRTAPDTQYF
.	TRBV6-2/TRBV6-3	many	TRBJ2-3	TGTGCCAGCAGTTACTGGGGGGTCGGCACAGATACGCAGTATTTT	CASSYWGVGTDTQYF
.	TRBV5-1	.	TRBJ1-3	TGCGCCAGCAGCTTGGAATGGGGGGTCTCTGGAAACACCATATATTTT	CASSLEWGVSGNTIYF